This T cell receptor (beta chain) derives from a study of shared clonotypes between healthy human individuals. Background on the study: Each donor had three CD4 naive, three CD4 memory, two CD8 naive and one CD8 memory plate.

All donors were Caucasian adults living in Nashville, Tennessee. The authors ran the assay at deep level. Sequenced by immunoSEQ multiplex PCR; TCRdb stores in-frame clones only, minus some. This sample has millions of clones, with just over 90% found just once. The CDR3 runs 14 residues. The germline gives CDR1 SNHLY, CDR2 FYNNEI. Trimming shortened V by 6 bases and J by 3 bases, and 12 bases separated the two germline ends. The chain couples TRBV2 to TRBJ1-3; possible D gene TRBD1, 6 bases. This sequence was found in a man between 18 and 35 years old in good health. The sequenced material came from naive CD4+ T cells sorted from blood. The subset denotes: CD45RA+ positively selected. The DNA of the CDR3 is TGTGCCAGCAGCGTGACAGGTTTTGGAAACACCATATATTTT. Its protein product is CASSVTGFGNTIYF.